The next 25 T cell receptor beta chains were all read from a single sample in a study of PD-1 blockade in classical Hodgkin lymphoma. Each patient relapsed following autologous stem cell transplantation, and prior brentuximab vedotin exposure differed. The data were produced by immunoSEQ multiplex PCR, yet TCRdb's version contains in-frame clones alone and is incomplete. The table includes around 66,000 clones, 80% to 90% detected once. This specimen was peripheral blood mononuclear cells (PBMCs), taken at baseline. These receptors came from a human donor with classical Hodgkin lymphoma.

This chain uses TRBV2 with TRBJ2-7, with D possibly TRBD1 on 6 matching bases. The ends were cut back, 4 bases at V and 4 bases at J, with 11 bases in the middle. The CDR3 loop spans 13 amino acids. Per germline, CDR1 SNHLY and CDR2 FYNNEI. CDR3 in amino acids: CASSGGLGYEQYF. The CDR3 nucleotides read TGTGCCAGCAGTGGGGGGCTGGGATACGAGCAGTACTTC.

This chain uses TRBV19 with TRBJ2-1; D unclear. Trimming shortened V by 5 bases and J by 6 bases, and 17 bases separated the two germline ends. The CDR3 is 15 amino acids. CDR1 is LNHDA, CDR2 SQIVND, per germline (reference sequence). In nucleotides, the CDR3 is TGTGCCAGTAGTTCCGAGGCTGGTATGGGCAATGAGCAGTTCTTC. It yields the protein CASSSEAGMGNEQFF.

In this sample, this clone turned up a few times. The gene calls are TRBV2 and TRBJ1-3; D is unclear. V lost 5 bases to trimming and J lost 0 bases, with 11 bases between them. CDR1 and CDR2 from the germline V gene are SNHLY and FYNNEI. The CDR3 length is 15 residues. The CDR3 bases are TGTGCCAGCAGTCGAAACCGAGACTCTGGAAACACCATATATTTT. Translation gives CASSRNRDSGNTIYF.

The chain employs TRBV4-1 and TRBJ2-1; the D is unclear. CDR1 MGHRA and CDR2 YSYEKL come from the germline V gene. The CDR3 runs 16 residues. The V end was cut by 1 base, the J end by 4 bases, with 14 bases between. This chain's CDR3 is CASSQVWGHLYNEQFF. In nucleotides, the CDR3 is TGCGCCAGCAGCCAAGTGTGGGGTCACCTTTACAATGAGCAGTTCTTC.

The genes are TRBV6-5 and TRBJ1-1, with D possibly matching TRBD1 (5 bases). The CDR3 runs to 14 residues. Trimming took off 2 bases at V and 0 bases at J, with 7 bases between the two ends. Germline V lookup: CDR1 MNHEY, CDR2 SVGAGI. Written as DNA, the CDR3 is TGTGCCAGCAGTTACAGGGGCCTGAACACTGAAGCTTTCTTT. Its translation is CASSYRGLNTEAFF.

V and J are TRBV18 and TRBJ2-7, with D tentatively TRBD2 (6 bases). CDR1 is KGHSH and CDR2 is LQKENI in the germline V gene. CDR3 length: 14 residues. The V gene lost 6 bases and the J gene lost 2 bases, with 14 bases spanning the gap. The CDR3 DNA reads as TGTGCCAGCTCTCCGCGGGACGGAACCTACGAGCAGTACTTC. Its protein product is CASSPRDGTYEQYF.

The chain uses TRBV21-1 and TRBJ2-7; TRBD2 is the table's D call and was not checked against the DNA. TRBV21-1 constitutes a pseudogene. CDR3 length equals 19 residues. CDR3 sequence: CASSKRLSINSPHTYEQYF. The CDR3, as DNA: TGTGCCAGCAGCAAAAGACTATCTATAAATTCTCCTCATACCTACGAGCAGTACTTC.

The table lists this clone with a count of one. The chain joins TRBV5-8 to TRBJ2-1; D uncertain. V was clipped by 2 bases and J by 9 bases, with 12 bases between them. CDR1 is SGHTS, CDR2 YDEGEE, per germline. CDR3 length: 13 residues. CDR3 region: CASSFAGSGEQFF. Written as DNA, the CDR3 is TGTGCCAGCAGCTTCGCCGGGTCCGGTGAGCAGTTCTTC.

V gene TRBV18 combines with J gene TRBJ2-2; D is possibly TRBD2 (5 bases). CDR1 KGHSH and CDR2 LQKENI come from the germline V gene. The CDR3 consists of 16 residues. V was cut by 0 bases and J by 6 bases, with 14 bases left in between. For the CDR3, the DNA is TGTGCCAGCTCACCACCGGAACGGGGTAGGGCCGGGGAGCTGTTTTTT. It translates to CASSPPERGRAGELFF.

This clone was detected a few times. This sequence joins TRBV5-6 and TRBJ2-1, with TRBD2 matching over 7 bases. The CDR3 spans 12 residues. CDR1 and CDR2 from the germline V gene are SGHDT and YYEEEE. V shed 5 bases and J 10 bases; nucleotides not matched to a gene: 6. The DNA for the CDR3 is TGTGCCAGCAGTTCGGGGGGAAGGGAGCAGTTCTTC. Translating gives CASSSGGREQFF.

This CDR3 reads CASSLADSNQPQHF. DNA of the CDR3: TGTGCCAGCAGCTTAGCGGATAGCAATCAGCCCCAGCATTTT. The rearrangement links TRBV7-9 to TRBJ1-5; no clear D. Trimming pared 0 bases from V and 0 bases from J, leaving 3 bases between. Germline V gene data show CDR1 as SEHNR and CDR2 as FQNEAQ (reference sequence). This CDR3 is 14 amino acids long.

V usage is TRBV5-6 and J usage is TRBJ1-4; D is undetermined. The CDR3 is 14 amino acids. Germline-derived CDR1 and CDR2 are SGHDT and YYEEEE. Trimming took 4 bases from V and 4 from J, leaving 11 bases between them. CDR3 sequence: CASSHRALNEKLFF. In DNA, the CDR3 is TGTGCCAGCAGCCACCGGGCCCTTAATGAAAAACTGTTTTTT.

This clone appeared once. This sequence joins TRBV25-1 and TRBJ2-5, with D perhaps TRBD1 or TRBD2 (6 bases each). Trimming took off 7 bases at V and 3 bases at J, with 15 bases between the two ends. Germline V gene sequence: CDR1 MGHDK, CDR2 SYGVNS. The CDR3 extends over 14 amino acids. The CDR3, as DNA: TGTGCCAGCACCCTCGGGGGCAGAGAAGAGACCCAGTACTTC. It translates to CASTLGGREETQYF.

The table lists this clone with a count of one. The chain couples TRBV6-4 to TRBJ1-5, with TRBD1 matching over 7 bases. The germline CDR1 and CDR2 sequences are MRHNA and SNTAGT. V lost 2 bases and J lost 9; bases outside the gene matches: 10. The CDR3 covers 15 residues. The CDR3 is CASSDPTGYHPPQHF. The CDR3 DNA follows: TGTGCCAGCAGTGACCCGACAGGGTATCATCCGCCCCAGCATTTT.

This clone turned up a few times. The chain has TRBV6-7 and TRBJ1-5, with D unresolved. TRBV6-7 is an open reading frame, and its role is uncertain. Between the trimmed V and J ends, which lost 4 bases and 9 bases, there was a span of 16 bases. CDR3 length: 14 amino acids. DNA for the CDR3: TGTGCCAGCAGTTCCGCTCGGCCTAAGGGGCCCCAGCATTTT. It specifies CASSSARPKGPQHF.

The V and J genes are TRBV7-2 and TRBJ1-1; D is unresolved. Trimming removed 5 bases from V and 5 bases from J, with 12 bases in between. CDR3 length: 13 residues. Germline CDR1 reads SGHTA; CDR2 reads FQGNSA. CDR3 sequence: CASSRDRVTEAFF. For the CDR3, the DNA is TGTGCCAGCAGCCGGGATAGGGTTACTGAAGCTTTCTTT. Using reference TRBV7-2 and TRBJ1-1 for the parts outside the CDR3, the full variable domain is GAGVSQSPSNKVTEKGKDVELRCDPISGHTALYWYRQSLGQGLEFLIYFQGNSAPDKSGLPSDRFSAERTGGSVSTLTIQRTQQEDSAVYLCASSRDRVTEAFFGQGTRLTVV.

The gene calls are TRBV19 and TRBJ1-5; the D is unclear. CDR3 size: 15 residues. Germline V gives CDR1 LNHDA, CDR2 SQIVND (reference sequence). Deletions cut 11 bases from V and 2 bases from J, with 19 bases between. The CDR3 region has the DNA TGTGCCGTCAAAGCTCAGGTGAATGGCAATCAGCCCCAGCATTTT. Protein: CAVKAQVNGNQPQHF.

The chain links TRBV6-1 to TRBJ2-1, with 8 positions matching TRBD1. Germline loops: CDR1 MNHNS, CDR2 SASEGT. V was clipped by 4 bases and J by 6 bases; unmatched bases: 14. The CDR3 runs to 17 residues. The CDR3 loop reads CASSGARDRLAVNEQFF. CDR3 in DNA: TGTGCCAGCAGTGGGGCCCGGGACAGGTTAGCGGTCAATGAGCAGTTCTTC.

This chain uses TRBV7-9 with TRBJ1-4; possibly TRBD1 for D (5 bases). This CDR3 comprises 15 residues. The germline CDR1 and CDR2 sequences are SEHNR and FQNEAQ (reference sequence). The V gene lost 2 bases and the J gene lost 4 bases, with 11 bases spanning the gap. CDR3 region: CASSLSRQINEKLFF. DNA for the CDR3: TGTGCCAGCAGCTTAAGTCGACAGATTAATGAAAAACTGTTTTTT.

CDR3 DNA sequence: TGCGCCAGCAGCTTGGACCCCGACAGGGCCGAATGGGAAAAACTGTTTTTT. This encodes CASSLDPDRAEWEKLFF. The chain carries TRBV5-1 and TRBJ1-4; 7 positions agree with TRBD1. The CDR3 sequence is 17 residues long. The germline CDR1 and CDR2 sequences are SGHRS and YFSETQ. J lost 8 bases, V lost 0 bases, and 13 bases had no gene match. Combining the CDR3 with reference TRBV5-1 and TRBJ1-4 gives the whole variable domain KAGVTQTPRYLIKTRGQQVTLSCSPISGHRSVSWYQQTPGQGLQFLFEYFSETQRNKGNFPGRFSGRQFSNSRSEMNVSTLELGDSALYLCASSLDPDRAEWEKLFFGSGTQLSVL.

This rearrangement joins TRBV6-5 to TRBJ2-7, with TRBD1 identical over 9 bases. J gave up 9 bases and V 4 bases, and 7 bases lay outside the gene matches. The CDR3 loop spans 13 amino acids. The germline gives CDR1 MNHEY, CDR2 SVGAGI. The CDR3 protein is CASSFLQGAVQYF. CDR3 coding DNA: TGTGCCAGCAGTTTTTTACAGGGGGCCGTGCAGTACTTC.

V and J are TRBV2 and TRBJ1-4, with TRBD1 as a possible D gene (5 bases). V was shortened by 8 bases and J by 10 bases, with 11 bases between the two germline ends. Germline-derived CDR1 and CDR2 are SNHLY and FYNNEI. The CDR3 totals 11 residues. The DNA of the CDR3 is TGTGCCAGCGAGGGGCTGGGAAAACTGTTTTTT. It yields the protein CASEGLGKLFF.

CDR3 bases: TGCGCCAGCAGCCGCGGGGGCGCAGAGACCCAGTACTTC. Encoded protein: CASSRGGAETQYF. The chain carries TRBV4-1 and TRBJ2-5, with D maybe TRBD2 (7 bases). Trimming pared 4 bases from V and 4 bases from J, leaving 10 bases between. The CDR3 is made up of 13 amino acids. Per the germline V gene, CDR1 is MGHRA and CDR2 is YSYEKL.

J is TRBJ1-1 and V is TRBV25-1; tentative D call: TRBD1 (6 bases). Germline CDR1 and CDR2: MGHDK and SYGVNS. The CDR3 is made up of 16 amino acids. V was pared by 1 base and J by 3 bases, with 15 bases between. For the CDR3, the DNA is TGTGCCAGCAGTGAATTTGGCAGGGGAGGGGACACTGAAGCTTTCTTT. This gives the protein CASSEFGRGGDTEAFF. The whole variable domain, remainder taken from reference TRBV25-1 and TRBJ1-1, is EADIYQTPRYLVIGTGKKITLECSQTMGHDKMYWYQQDPGMELHLIHYSYGVNSTEKGDLSSESTVSRIRTEHFPLTLESARPSHTSQYLCASSEFGRGGDTEAFFGQGTRLTVV.

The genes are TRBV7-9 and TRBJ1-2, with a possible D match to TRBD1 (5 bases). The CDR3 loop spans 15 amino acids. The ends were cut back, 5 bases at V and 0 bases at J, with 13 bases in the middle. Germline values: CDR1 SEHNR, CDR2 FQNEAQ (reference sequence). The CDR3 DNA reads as TGTGCCAGCAGCGGCCGGGACCTTGCTAACTATGGCTACACCTTC. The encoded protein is CASSGRDLANYGYTF.